Listed below are T cell receptor beta chains from one sample, sequenced in a study of immune heterogeneity within non-small cell lung tumors. TCRdb independently ran MiXCR on the multiplex PCR reads; one entry per CDR3 protein. The repertoire consists of about 2,500 distinct CDR3 sequences, with roughly 50% occurring once and the leading ten covering about two fifths. Sample: lung tumor tissue. Source of these receptors: a man between 45 and 60 years old with non-small cell lung cancer. The CDR3 runs from the conserved cysteine through the conserved F or W. A D gene is named only where the DNA matches it firmly. Expanded clones get a size class; other rows say once, few or many, or leave the size out.

V gene,D gene,J gene,clone size,CDR3 protein,CDR3 DNA
TRBV29-1,-,TRBJ1-1,once,CSGGRVNTEAFF,TGCAGCGGTGGACGGGTGAACACTGAAGCTTTCTTT
TRBV28,-,TRBJ1-2,large,CASRYRDINYGYTF,TGTGCCAGCAGGTACAGGGACATCAACTATGGCTACACCTTC
TRBV2,TRBD1,TRBJ1-2,few,CAIRGQLAYTF,TGTGCCATCCGGGGACAGTTGGCCTACACCTTC
TRBV7-9,-,TRBJ1-4,-,CASSLLGEKLFF,TGTGCCAGCAGCTTACTTGGTGAAAAACTGTTTTTT
TRBV5-1,-,TRBJ2-3,-,CASSSLGEVKTDTQYF,TGCGCCAGCAGCTCTTTAGGGGAGGTAAAAACAGATACGCAGTATTTT
TRBV5-6,TRBD1,TRBJ2-6,few,CATSLQQGALGANVLTF,TGTGCCACCTCCTTACAACAGGGGGCCCTAGGGGCCAACGTCCTGACTTTC
TRBV29-1,TRBD2,TRBJ2-7,-,CSAKGGTNPYEQYF,TGCAGCGCCAAGGGCGGGACTAACCCCTACGAGCAGTACTTC
TRBV7-9,TRBD1,TRBJ2-7,large,CASTDAGTGVYEQYF,TGTGCCAGCACCGATGCCGGGACAGGGGTCTACGAGCAGTACTTC
TRBV12-3/TRBV12-4,-,TRBJ2-5,large,CASSLEALGETQYF,TGTGCCAGCAGTTTAGAGGCCTTAGGAGAGACCCAGTACTTC
TRBV14,-,TRBJ2-1,-,CASSQQQGYNEQFF,TGTGCCAGTAGCCAACAGCAAGGTTACAATGAGCAGTTCTTC
TRBV2,TRBD1,TRBJ1-5,-,CASKGDSYSNQPQHF,TGTGCCAGCAAAGGGGACAGCTATAGCAATCAGCCCCAGCATTTT
TRBV11-2,TRBD2,TRBJ2-3,medium-sized,CASSRLAGGGDTQYF,TGTGCCAGCAGCCGACTAGCGGGAGGAGGAGATACGCAGTATTTT
TRBV5-1,-,TRBJ2-5,few,CASSSRDSFQETQYF,TGCGCCAGCAGCTCCCGGGACTCTTTCCAAGAGACCCAGTACTTC
TRBV20-1,-,TRBJ1-2,-,CSAVQERDDDYTF,TGCAGTGCAGTACAGGAGAGGGACGACGACTACACCTTC
TRBV5-1,TRBD2,TRBJ2-1,-,CASSYRGEGTYNEQFF,TGCGCCAGCAGCTACCGGGGGGAGGGCACCTACAATGAGCAGTTCTTC
TRBV7-8,TRBD1,TRBJ2-5,few,CASSLELGTGGQETQYF,TGTGCCAGCAGCTTAGAATTAGGGACAGGGGGACAAGAGACCCAGTACTTC
TRBV28,-,TRBJ2-1,-,CASSPGYNEQFF,TGTGCCAGCAGTCCGGGGTACAATGAGCAGTTCTTC
TRBV27,TRBD2,TRBJ2-3,-,CASSGKGLAGDTQYF,TGTGCCAGCAGTGGAAAGGGACTAGCTGGAGATACGCAGTATTTT
TRBV19,-,TRBJ1-4,-,CASSNTGFNEKLFF,TGTGCCAGTAGTAATACAGGTTTTAATGAAAAACTGTTTTTT
TRBV6-1,-,TRBJ1-5,few,CASKAGNQPQHF,TGTGCCAGCAAGGCGGGCAATCAGCCCCAGCATTTT
TRBV19,TRBD2,TRBJ2-3,-,CASSIGLAGPKGTDTQYF,TGTGCCAGTAGTATCGGTCTAGCGGGTCCCAAGGGCACAGATACGCAGTATTTT
TRBV6-1,TRBD2,TRBJ2-1,-,CASSEFRSGTSGTNEQFF,TGTGCCAGCAGTGAATTTAGATCCGGGACTAGCGGGACTAATGAGCAGTTCTTC
TRBV28,-,TRBJ2-2,-,CASSLYTGRTGELFF,TGTGCCAGCAGTTTATATACGGGTCGTACCGGGGAGCTGTTTTTT